Listed here are 20 T cell receptor beta chains from one sample, sequenced in a study of shared clonotypes between healthy human individuals. The data were produced by immunoSEQ multiplex PCR, yet TCRdb's version contains in-frame clones alone and is incomplete. This sample has 550,000 to 700,000 clones, with about 80% found just once. The sequenced sample was memory CD4+ T cells sorted from blood. Sample subset: CD45RA-negative fraction. Source of these receptors: a woman aged 25 to 45 in good health.

The rearrangement joins TRBV7-2 to TRBJ2-7; D unresolved. Germline V gene sequence: CDR1 SGHTA, CDR2 FQGNSA. There are 13 residues in the CDR3. Trimming removed 5 bases from V and 7 bases from J, with 15 bases in between. This CDR3 reads CASSPRPTREQYF. The CDR3 DNA follows: TGTGCCAGCAGCCCCCGCCCAACGAGGGAGCAGTACTTC.

This clone is a singleton in its sample. The same CDR3 can be traced to other DNA sequences in this sample. The chain has TRBV5-4 and TRBJ2-7, with D perhaps TRBD2 (5 bases). Germline values: CDR1 SGHNT, CDR2 YYREEE (reference sequence). V lost 0 bases and J 0 bases, leaving 10 bases between the germline ends. The CDR3 is 15 residues long. In nucleotides, the CDR3 is TGTGCCAGCAGCTTGGGGGGAGCGAGCTCCTACGAGCAGTACTTC. Translation: CASSLGGASSYEQYF.

This clone turned up a few times. This chain uses TRBV7-7 with TRBJ2-2; TRBD2 aligns across 14 bases. Germline V gives CDR1 SSHAT, CDR2 FNYEAQ (reference sequence). Unmatched junction bases numbered 18, after V lost 6 bases and J lost 6 bases. This CDR3 has 20 amino acids. CDR3: CASRTPGTSGRPGRPGELFF. The DNA of the CDR3 is TGTGCCAGCAGAACCCCCGGGACTAGCGGGAGACCAGGGCGTCCCGGGGAGCTGTTTTTT.

This rearrangement joins TRBV10-1 to TRBJ2-3, with D tentatively TRBD2 (6 bases). The CDR3 runs 15 residues. V lost 6 bases, J lost 4 bases, and 17 bases lay in between. Germline CDR1 and CDR2: WNHNN and SYGVQD (reference sequence). CDR3 sequence: CASRTGRGSADTQYF. The CDR3 bases are TGCGCCAGCAGGACGGGTCGGGGGTCCGCAGATACGCAGTATTTT.

This chain uses TRBV4-1 with TRBJ2-1; 7 nucleotides line up with TRBD2. Losses at the gene ends were 0 bases for V and 6 bases for J; bases not matched to a gene: 8. Germline V CDR1 and CDR2: MGHRA, YSYEKL. This CDR3 region has 16 residues. This chain's CDR3 is CASSQDPTGGSNEQFF. For the CDR3, the DNA is TGCGCCAGCAGCCAAGATCCCACGGGAGGATCCAATGAGCAGTTCTTC.

For this clone: It may be a read error: a sequence one base away is much more abundant. The rearrangement joins TRBV5-6 to TRBJ2-1; the match to TRBD2 covers 9 bases. The junction had 1 base not matched to a gene; V was cut back by 0 bases and J by 3 bases. Germline loops: CDR1 SGHDT, CDR2 YYEEEE. The CDR3 loop spans 15 amino acids. CDR3 amino acids: CASSLGLADYNEQFF. The CDR3 DNA reads as TGTGCCAGCAGCTTGGGACTAGCGGACTACAATGAGCAGTTCTTC. Together with reference TRBV5-6 and TRBJ2-1, the CDR3 gives the full variable domain: DAGVTQSPTHLIKTRGQQVTLRCSPKSGHDTVSWYQQALGQGPQFIFQYYEEEERQRGNFPDRFSGHQFPNYSSELNVNALLLGDSALYLCASSLGLADYNEQFFGPGTRLTVL.

This clone has more than one count but fewer than ten. The CDR3 reads CAINSQGQPQHF. DNA for the CDR3: TGTGCCATCAACTCGCAGGGGCAGCCCCAGCATTTT. The J gene is TRBJ1-5, the V gene TRBV10-3, with D maybe TRBD1 (6 bases). With 7 bases removed from V and 7 bases from J, the gap between germline ends came to 11 bases. CDR3 length equals 12 residues. CDR1 ENHRY and CDR2 SYGVKD come from the germline V gene.

The chain couples TRBV10-3 to TRBJ2-7; no reliable D call. This CDR3 comprises 14 residues. V shed 8 bases and J shed 2 bases, with 16 bases lying between them. Looked up from germline, CDR1 is ENHRY and CDR2 is SYGVKD. CDR3 in amino acids: CAIGGSSETYEQYF. CDR3 DNA sequence: TGTGCCATCGGCGGCTCCTCGGAGACCTACGAGCAGTACTTC.

V and J are TRBV5-1 and TRBJ1-1; D unresolved. The CDR3 sequence is 15 residues long. Germline CDR1 SGHRS, CDR2 YFSETQ. The V end lost 8 bases, the J end lost 3 bases, and 20 bases lay between the germline ends. The CDR3 is CARGTLGLYDTEAFF. In nucleotides, the CDR3 is TGCGCCAGGGGAACACTGGGTTTGTATGACACTGAAGCTTTCTTT.

The V call is TRBV27, the J call TRBJ2-7; D is unclear. This CDR3 spans 13 amino acids. Germline CDR1 MNHEY, CDR2 SMNVEV (reference sequence). The V gene lost 7 bases and the J gene lost 3 bases, with 13 bases spanning the gap. CDR3 region: CASKASWDYEQYF. The CDR3 DNA reads TGTGCCAGCAAAGCCAGTTGGGACTACGAGCAGTACTTC.

The chain has TRBV7-2 and TRBJ2-2, with D possibly matching TRBD2 (8 bases). V gave up 4 bases and J gave up 1 base, with 22 bases separating them. The CDR3 contains 19 residues. Germline-derived CDR1 and CDR2 are SGHTA and FQGNSA. The CDR3 DNA reads TGTGCCAGCAGCTCCCAAACAGGGGCTCTAGCGGGGAACACCGGGGAGCTGTTTTTT. Translated: CASSSQTGALAGNTGELFF.

The V and J genes are TRBV19 and TRBJ2-1, with TRBD1 matching 9 bases. Germline-derived CDR1 and CDR2 are LNHDA and SQIVND (reference sequence). The CDR3 is 13 amino acids. Losses at the gene ends were 3 bases for V and 8 bases for J; bases not matched to a gene: 2. Written as DNA, the CDR3 is TGTGCCAGTAGTATGGACAGGGGCGATGAGCAGTTCTTC. This gives the protein CASSMDRGDEQFF.

The chain has TRBV5-1 and TRBJ2-5; 8 positions match TRBD2. The V gene end was trimmed by 0 bases and the J gene end by 5 bases; junction bases not matched to a gene: 12. Per germline, CDR1 SGHRS and CDR2 YFSETQ. The CDR3 covers 17 residues. The CDR3 nucleotides read TGCGCCAGCAGCTTGGCCTCCCTCAGCGGGAGTGGTGAGACCCAGTACTTC. It specifies CASSLASLSGSGETQYF. The full variable domain, with the rest looked up from reference TRBV5-1 and TRBJ2-5, is KAGVTQTPRYLIKTRGQQVTLSCSPISGHRSVSWYQQTPGQGLQFLFEYFSETQRNKGNFPGRFSGRQFSNSRSEMNVSTLELGDSALYLCASSLASLSGSGETQYFGPGTRLLVL.

The J gene is TRBJ2-7, the V gene TRBV7-8; 8 bases agree with TRBD1. The ends lost 3 bases at V and 6 bases at J; junction bases unmatched: 10. CDR3 length equals 15 residues. CDR1 and CDR2 (germline): SGHVS, FQNEAQ. Written as DNA, the CDR3 is TGTGCCAGCAGCTTGAGGACAGGGTCCGTCTCCGAGCAGTACTTC. This translates into CASSLRTGSVSEQYF. The whole variable domain, remainder taken from reference TRBV7-8 and TRBJ2-7, is GAGVSQSPRYKVAKRGQDVALRCDPISGHVSLFWYQQALGQGPEFLTYFQNEAQLDKSGLPSDRFFAERPEGSVSTLKIQRTQQEDSAVYLCASSLRTGSVSEQYFGPGTRLTVT.

This clone came up a few times. The CDR3 coding sequence is TGTGCCAGCAGTGGGGCCAATGGTCGAGGGGAGCTGTTTTTT. Protein sequence: CASSGANGRGELFF. The chain couples TRBV25-1 to TRBJ2-2; no clear D gene. From germline, CDR1 is MGHDK and CDR2 SYGVNS. The CDR3 has 14 amino acids. V lost 4 bases and J 8 bases, leaving 14 bases between the germline ends.

The rearrangement joins TRBV5-8 to TRBJ2-1, with D perhaps TRBD2 (6 bases). Between the trimmed V and J ends, which lost 6 bases and 4 bases, there was a span of 20 bases. CDR1 is SGHTS and CDR2 is YDEGEE in the germline V gene. This CDR3 comprises 16 residues. The CDR3 region has the DNA TGTGCCAGCAATGACGGGAGACCAGGGCTTTACAATGAGCAGTTCTTC. Its translation is CASNDGRPGLYNEQFF. The entire variable domain, with the rest obtained from reference TRBV5-8 and TRBJ2-1, is as follows: EAGVTQSPTHLIKTRGQQATLRCSPISGHTSVYWYQQALGLGLQFLLWYDEGEERNRGNFPPRFSGRQFPNYSSELNVNALELEDSALYLCASNDGRPGLYNEQFFGPGTRLTVL.

This clone was detected many times. Other DNA sequences in the sample encode the same CDR3. V and J are TRBV15 and TRBJ2-3, with 15 positions matching TRBD2. The CDR3 has 16 residues. Germline values: CDR1 LNHNV, CDR2 YYDKDF (reference sequence). V shed 3 bases, J shed 3 bases, and the junction held 1 base outside the gene matches. CDR3: CATSSGLAGGTDTQYF. CDR3 coding DNA: TGTGCCACCAGCAGTGGACTAGCGGGAGGGACAGATACGCAGTATTTT.

Here the CDR3 reads CAWGLAGGSTDTQYF. The CDR3 nucleotides read TGTGCCTGGGGACTAGCGGGAGGAAGCACAGATACGCAGTATTTT. This chain uses TRBV30 with TRBJ2-3; 14 bases agree with TRBD2. The CDR3 consists of 15 residues. Trimming at V came to 5 bases and at J to 0 bases, leaving 1 base not matched to a gene. Germline V gives CDR1 GTSNPN, CDR2 SVGIG (reference sequence).

This clone appeared many times. The CDR3 here is CASSPGQGYSDTQYF. Here the CDR3 DNA reads TGTGCCAGCAGTCCGGGACAGGGGTATTCAGATACGCAGTATTTT. V is TRBV2 and J is TRBJ2-3; 10 bases are shared with TRBD1. V dropped 5 bases and J dropped 4; count of bases not matched to a gene: 6. The CDR3 runs 15 residues. Per germline, CDR1 SNHLY and CDR2 FYNNEI.

The chain couples TRBV5-4 to TRBJ2-3, with unresolved D. Trimming pared 2 bases from V and 5 bases from J, leaving 21 bases between. CDR1 and CDR2 (germline): SGHNT, YYREEE (reference sequence). The CDR3 extends over 17 amino acids. CDR3 region: CASSFLGGRAQGDTQYF. The CDR3 nucleotides are TGTGCCAGCAGCTTCCTGGGTGGACGTGCTCAAGGAGATACGCAGTATTTT.